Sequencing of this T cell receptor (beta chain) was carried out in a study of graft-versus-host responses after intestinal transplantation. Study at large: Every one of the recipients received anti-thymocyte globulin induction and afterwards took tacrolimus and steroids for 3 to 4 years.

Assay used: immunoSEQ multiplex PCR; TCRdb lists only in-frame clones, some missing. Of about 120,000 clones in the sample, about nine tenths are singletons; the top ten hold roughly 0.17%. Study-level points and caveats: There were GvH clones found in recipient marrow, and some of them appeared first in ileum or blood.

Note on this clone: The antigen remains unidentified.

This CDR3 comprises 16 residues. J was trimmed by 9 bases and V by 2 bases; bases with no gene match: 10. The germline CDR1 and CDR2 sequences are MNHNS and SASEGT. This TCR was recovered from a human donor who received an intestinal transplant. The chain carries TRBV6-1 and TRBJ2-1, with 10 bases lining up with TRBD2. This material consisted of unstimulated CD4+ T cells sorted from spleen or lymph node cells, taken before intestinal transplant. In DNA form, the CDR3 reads TGTGCCAGCAGTGAATCGAGCGGGGGGGCCGTAGGTGAGCAGTTCTTC. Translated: CASSESSGGAVGEQFF.